This T cell receptor (beta chain) was sequenced during a study of blood T cell repertoires in COVID-19. The CDR3 consists of 15 residues. Trimming shortened V by 2 bases and J by 2 bases, and 13 bases separated the two germline ends. Germline CDR1 reads LGHDT; CDR2 reads YNNKEL (reference sequence). This clone was seen a few times. Original analysis: The assay estimated nucleated cells by amplifying reference gene primers. Using immunoSEQ multiplex PCR, the repertoire was profiled, and TCRdb retains in-frame clones only, with some absent. V, J and clone size were drawn from that table, and D and trimming were deduced from the DNA. The sample comprises about 100,000 clones, about nine tenths of which are singletons, and about 1.8% rests with the top ten.

This receptor was obtained from a human donor with active COVID-19. The donor label of this sample is uncertain. The sequenced material came from peripheral blood. The genes are TRBV3-1 (or the pseudogene TRBV3-2) and TRBJ2-7, with TRBD1 as a possible D gene (6 bases). In DNA, the CDR3 is TGTGCCAGCAGCCAAACTCCACAGGGAGCCTACGAGCAGTACTTC. It translates to CASSQTPQGAYEQYF.